This T cell receptor (beta chain) was captured by sequencing in a study of cytomegalovirus exposure and HLA in healthy donors (dated by TCRdb to about 2017). Broadly, across the study: In an earlier analysis of around 540 of the donors, 276 Gb of sequence data and 90 million to 130 million unique TCR beta sequences from about 179 million T cells were reported. Class I and class II HLA loci were covered by the typing at four-digit resolution. Five DR-DQ haplotypes were treated as single units for association and clustering because of strong linkage in the cohort. In addition to the first cohort of 650 to 750 subjects, a separate validation cohort of under 150 different subjects was used. Approximately 300 gigabases of sequencing data and around 85 million unique TCR sequences made up an early release that covered approximately 700 HLA-typed donors. Among the roughly 400 genotyped donors, 81% belonged to the genetic ancestry cluster associated with self-reported Caucasian donors. To predict cytomegalovirus infection status, the study combined high-throughput TCR immunosequencing, statistical association of individual TCRs with disease status, and machine learning. Among 398 genotyped donors of the cohort, an average of approximately 250,000 unique TCR beta nucleotide sequences were sequenced per donor, around 20% of them non-productive. An earlier analysis of nearly 600 of the donors applied high-throughput TCR beta sequencing to assess whether each TCR beta V gene segment acted as functional or pseudogenic. A later analysis re-analyzed previously published TCR beta repertoires from roughly 630 donors and added high-resolution HLA genotyping to study TCR occurrence patterns. All discovery cohort repertoires had been generated using a single sequencing platform. The study aimed to test whether signatures of past pathogen exposure could be identified by cataloging public T cell receptors. In the later analysis, no new phenotypic data were used to find candidate immune exposures; instead, reliance was placed on TCR beta sequences and their occurrence across donors. Genome-wide SNP genotypes for about 55% of the 666 donors were used in a later genetic analysis, which treated that subset as a discovery cohort. Using immunosequencing, the study profiled T cell repertoires from approximately 700 subjects and related those repertoires to cytomegalovirus serostatus. Alongside the repertoire data, information on donor age, sex, ethnicity and CMV serostatus was compiled. The number of donors typed differed by locus, with roughly 620-630 for A, B, C, DRB1 and DQB1, about 500 for DQA1, nearly 610 for DPA1, and around 450 for DPB1. The research as a whole found: In a later analysis, TCR association rates were found to vary across HLA loci, with the most associated TCRs seen for DRB1 alleles and the fewest for HLA-C alleles. The classifier was reported to diagnose cytomegalovirus status with high specificity and sensitivity in both the original cohort and the validation cohort. In a later analysis, several top co-occurrence clusters were reported to appear linked to parvovirus B19, influenza, CMV and Epstein-Barr virus. Most CMV-associated TCR beta chains appeared to be HLA-restricted in a later analysis, and the HLA associations seemed to be driven largely by CMV exposure. Correlated functional status among segregating V segments might reflect linkage disequilibrium, but an unknown experimental factor could not be ruled out. According to a later genetic analysis, donors in an Asian-associated ancestry cluster had fewer N-insertions in productive TCRs than the approximately 630-donor mean. The authors suggested that the approach could potentially be extended to other disease states and immunological phenotypes. Immune exposure information for the cohort was limited to CMV serostatus. The presence/absence analyses assumed that sequencing depth was roughly uniform across donors, and that assumption may not be true. A later analysis found that HLA-associated TCR beta chains were more clonally expanded and had lower generation probabilities than equally common non-associated chains. An earlier analysis of 450 to 750 of the donors showed that most TCR beta V segments appeared in productive rearrangements either about 87% or about 30% of the time, which broadly matched IMGT annotations. The study gave a list of 150 to 200 TCR beta chains associated with cytomegalovirus. A further reported finding was that TCR beta sequences accurately predicted the HLA-A and HLA-B alleles for most subjects in the first cohort. Some IMGT-functional V segments, including TRBV6-2 and TRBV6-3, could not be told apart with the 87-base-pair reads, so those segments were excluded. HLA typing was unavailable for some donors at each locus, so association tests used only the typed subset. When HLA alleles, especially DR and DQ, strongly co-occurred, TCR associations were difficult to assign to individual alleles. Because counts were too low, around 18 rarely observed V segments, including chromosome 9 orphons, were left out of the earlier analysis of over 550 of the donors. V-gene and J-gene trimming of TCR beta chains was associated with a missense DCLRE1C variant in a later genetic analysis, and the association was replicated in an independent cohort. The sequencing pipeline was judged likely to have produced a cluster of highly shared sequence variants as a technical artifact. In this cohort, only TCR beta chains were sequenced, and detectable features were limited by the absence of alpha or paired-chain data. In vitro tests confirmed that three of the cytomegalovirus-associated TCR beta chains recognize cytomegalovirus antigens. While some public TCRs were present in many individuals, most TCR sequences turned up only very rarely across donors. Specific HLA alleles were associated with 15,000 to 20,000 TCR beta sequences at a false discovery rate of 0.05 in a later analysis.

For this clone: This clone's antigen is unknown. The sample holds no much larger clone one base away, and base qualities are not on file. The sample carries other DNA sequences with the same CDR3.

The receptor library was made with the immunoSEQ multiplex PCR assay. For the multiplex PCR, a mixture combining 60 forward primers for TCR Vbeta segments and 13 reverse primers for TCR Jbeta segments was used. Amplification of the CDR3 region of rearranged TCR beta genes was performed with a multiplex PCR assay on genomic DNA. The Illumina HiSeq System was used to sequence the amplified TCR beta libraries as 87-base-pair reads. The authors' pipeline ran thus. In a later analysis, roughly 80 million unique TCR beta chains were counted across the 500 to 850 repertoires, and around 10 million of these chains were shared by at least two donors. Raw reads were error-corrected and collapsed into unique sequences by a nearest-neighbor algorithm in which closely related sequences were merged to remove PCR and sequencing errors. V, D and J gene segments were assigned by aligning CDR3 sequences to IMGT reference sequences. For a sequence to be retained, a match of at least six nucleotides to both a V gene segment and a J gene segment was required. Rearrangements were called productive when the CDR3 lacked stop codons and stayed in frame with V and J; all others were non-productive. Following IMGT convention, CDR3 was defined as the stretch from the second conserved V-encoded cysteine to the conserved J-encoded phenylalanine. In an earlier analysis of 587 of the donors, sequences lacking an unambiguous match to a single V gene segment were excluded. An earlier analysis of a few hundred of the donors called V segments functional above 56.7% productive rearrangements and segregating when the between-donor standard deviation exceeded 5%. A statistical classification framework was built for diagnosing cytomegalovirus status from the catalog of TCR beta chain sequences. A later analysis assigned V and J genes by comparing TCR nucleotide sequences with IMGT/GENE-DB human TR gene sequences. Using the TCRdist pipeline, a later analysis assigned CDR3 sequences along with most-parsimonious VDJ recombination scenarios. In a later analysis, every TCR beta chain was defined by the combination of its CDR3 amino acid sequence and its V-gene family, and reads without a unique V-gene family were dropped. As a way to deal with suspected cross-contamination and a sequencing artifact, a later analysis dropped 450 to 700 nucleotide sequences that were highly shared and had low generation probability. For each public chain, a later analysis derived a clonal expansion index from normalized ranks of inferred template counts within each repertoire. Generation probabilities in a later analysis came from a VDJ recombination model fitted to out-of-frame rearrangements, and those results were checked against IGoR. A later analysis scored TCR-TCR, TCR-HLA and TCR-CMV co-occurrence with hypergeometric tests, applying a repertoire-size bias correction to TCR pairs. A later analysis estimated false discovery rates by permuting HLA or CMV assignments 20 times. In a later analysis, co-occurring TCRs were grouped with DBSCAN, and TCRdist sequence similarity was added when clustering was performed within HLA-allele-positive subsets. For co-occurrence clustering, repertoires with fewer than 30,000 or more than 120,000 public chains were excluded, along with about five repertoires with anomalous nucleotide sharing. What TCRdb holds here is the immuneACCESS table cut down to in-frame rearrangements. Part of the clones is not present; checked against another copy, under half of the missing clones reflect an unresolved V gene, and the others are unexplained. The V and J calls and clone size are taken from that table; D and trimming were inferred from the DNA. This sample holds about 210,000 clones; around 80% were observed only once. The ten largest clones capture about 0.47% of the sample.

CDR3 length: 14 amino acids, cysteine to phenylalanine. The retained sequence is limited to the CDR3, 42 bases, with the frame set at the first base. The germline V gene yields SGHRS for CDR1 and YFSETQ for CDR2. Between the V and J ends, shortened by 0 bases and 1 base respectively, the junction contains 8 bases. The cohort was made up of roughly 670 healthy bone marrow donors. At the time of sampling, all cohort members were nominally healthy, though unrecorded immune exposures were likely present. The donor was CMV seronegative and was included in the group of a few hundred seronegative cohort members. A peripheral blood sample was provided by each donor, and peripheral blood mononuclear cells were used for TCR beta sequencing. Genomic DNA was extracted from the blood cell samples with the Qiagen DNeasy Blood Extraction Kit.

The origin of this receptor is a boy aged 5-17 years in good health and CMV-seronegative. The V gene is TRBV5-1 and the J gene is TRBJ2-7; possibly the D gene is TRBD2, per 6 matching bases. Material: PBMCs. The DNA reads as follows: TGCGCCAGCAGCTTGGCCGGGGGATCCTACGAGCAGTACTTC. Its coded protein is CASSLAGGSYEQYF.